This TCR beta chain was sequenced for a study of blood T cell repertoires in COVID-19. Study-level information: Acute-phase and convalescent COVID-19 samples originated in the United States, Italy and Spain. The analysed material was cDNA or gDNA that came from T cells, B-cell-depleted T cells, or PBMCs.

Study processing details: How many nucleated cells were present was estimated from reference gene primer amplification. Repertoires were generated with immunoSEQ multiplex PCR, while TCRdb's copy carries only in-frame clones and drops some. V, J and clone size are taken as reported in that table, and D and trimming were inferred from the DNA itself. The data contain about 190,000 clones, around nine tenths of them seen just once; the ten biggest clones take up 2.7%. The CDR3 covers 13 residues. The V gene end was trimmed by 6 bases and the J gene end by 4 bases; junction bases not matched to a gene: 4. Germline V gene lookup returns CDR1 MNHEY and CDR2 SVGAGI.

The TCR originated in a man in his forties with active or convalescent COVID-19. The material sequenced was peripheral blood. The chain carries TRBV6-5 and TRBJ1-1, with 8 bases fitting TRBD1. CDR3 in DNA: TGTGCCAGCAGGGACAGGGTCGGCACTGAAGCTTTCTTT. Protein: CASRDRVGTEAFF.